These 17 T cell receptor beta chains were sequenced from one sample in a study of OX40 agonist ivuxolimab in advanced cancers. The protocol was immunoSEQ multiplex PCR, while the TCRdb copy is restricted to in-frame clones and leaves out a portion. Counted here are roughly 53,000 clones, 85% occurring once; the ten biggest clones make up over 2.5%. The sample here was CD4+ or CD8+ T cells sorted from blood, taken in a trial of the OX40 agonist ivuxolimab. The source is an adult with an advanced solid tumor such as melanoma, head and neck, liver or kidney cancer.

The chain couples TRBV11-2 to TRBJ2-7; 11 nucleotides agree with TRBD2. After removal of 5 bases from V and 5 bases from J, the junction contained 11 bases not matched to a gene. The CDR3 sequence is 16 residues long. Germline V gene data show CDR1 as SGHAT and CDR2 as FQNNGV. In nucleotides, the CDR3 is TGTGCCAGCAGCATAAAGGGGCTAGCGGGAGGACACGAGCAGTACTTC. It yields the protein CASSIKGLAGGHEQYF.

The DNA for the CDR3 is TGTGCCAGCTCACGGGGCCCTGAAGAGACCCAGTACTTC. Translated, it gives CASSRGPEETQYF. The rearrangement joins TRBV6-1 to TRBJ2-5; possibly TRBD1 or TRBD2 for D (5 bases each). Germline V CDR1 and CDR2: MNHNS, SASEGT. V lost 8 bases and J lost 3, with 13 bases in between. CDR3 length equals 13 residues.

The chain couples TRBV6-5 to TRBJ2-7; possibly TRBD1 or TRBD2 for D (6 bases each). CDR1 MNHEY and CDR2 SVGAGI come from the germline V gene. Between the trimmed V and J ends, which lost 6 bases and 7 bases, there was a span of 16 bases. CDR3 length equals 13 residues. CDR3 DNA: TGTGCCAGCAGGCGGGGCAGGGGAGAGGAGCAGTACTTC. Translation: CASRRGRGEEQYF.

The J gene is TRBJ1-2, the V gene TRBV19, with D possibly matching TRBD1 (6 bases). There are 11 residues in the CDR3. V was cut by 7 bases and J by 8 bases, with 11 bases left in between. Germline V gives CDR1 LNHDA, CDR2 SQIVND (reference sequence). The CDR3 bases are TGTGCCAGTACAGGGGCAAGCGGCTACACCTTC. It yields the protein CASTGASGYTF.

V usage is TRBV11-2 and J usage is TRBJ2-2, with D possibly being TRBD2 (6 bases). Germline CDR1 SGHAT, CDR2 FQNNGV. V was cut by 1 base and J by 3 bases, with 21 bases left in between. The CDR3 totals 19 residues. CDR3 in amino acids: CASSLVKREAGLYTGELFF. The CDR3 DNA reads TGTGCCAGCAGCTTAGTAAAAAGGGAGGCAGGGCTTTACACCGGGGAGCTGTTTTTT. Full variable domain (remainder filled in from reference TRBV11-2 and TRBJ2-2): EAGVAQSPRYKIIEKRQSVAFWCNPISGHATLYWYQQILGQGPKLLIQFQNNGVVDDSQLPKDRFSAERLKGVDSTLKIQPAKLEDSAVYLCASSLVKREAGLYTGELFFGEGSRLTVL.

V usage is TRBV18 and J usage is TRBJ2-5; unclear D gene. There are 13 residues in the CDR3. Germline V gene sequence: CDR1 KGHSH, CDR2 LQKENI. The germline V and J ends were trimmed by 3 bases and 1 base, with 6 bases remaining between them. CDR3: CASSPDLQETQYF. Here the CDR3 DNA reads TGTGCCAGCTCACCTGACCTCCAAGAGACCCAGTACTTC. The whole variable domain, filled in from reference TRBV18 and TRBJ2-5, reads NAGVMQNPRHLVRRRGQEARLRCSPMKGHSHVYWYRQLPEEGLKFMVYLQKENIIDESGMPKERFSAEFPKEGPSILRIQQVVRGDSAAYFCASSPDLQETQYFGPGTRLLVL.

The chain joins TRBV6-5 to TRBJ1-4; TRBD1 agrees at 8 bases. Germline assignment: CDR1 MNHEY and CDR2 SVGAGI. CDR3 length: 15 amino acids. J gave up 3 bases and V 2 bases, and 2 bases lay outside the gene matches. The CDR3 protein is CASSYGQGPNEKLFF. For the CDR3, the DNA is TGTGCCAGCAGTTACGGACAGGGCCCTAATGAAAAACTGTTTTTT.

As to this clone: The sample contains more than one DNA sequence encoding this CDR3. This rearrangement joins TRBV7-2 to TRBJ2-7; D not certain. CDR1 is SGHTA and CDR2 is FQGNSA in the germline V gene. This CDR3 comprises 13 residues. V lost 0 bases to trimming and J lost 1 base, with 4 bases between them. CDR3 loop: CASSLAGSYEQYF. CDR3 sequence (DNA): TGTGCCAGCAGCTTAGCCGGGTCCTACGAGCAGTACTTC.

This clone showed up just a few times. CDR3 sequence: CASSKERMNTEAFF. CDR3 DNA: TGTGCCAGCAGCAAAGAACGGATGAACACTGAAGCTTTCTTT. V usage is TRBV21-1 and J usage is TRBJ1-1. TRBV21-1 is a documented pseudogene. The CDR3 totals 14 residues.

The rearrangement joins TRBV10-3 to TRBJ1-5, with TRBD1 as a possible D gene (5 bases). Germline V gene lookup returns CDR1 ENHRY and CDR2 SYGVKD. V was shortened by 5 bases and J by 1 base, with 12 bases between the two germline ends. The CDR3 loop spans 15 amino acids. CDR3 coding DNA: TGTGCCATCAGTCAGGGACTAGGGAGCAATCAGCCCCAGCATTTT. Translated, it gives CAISQGLGSNQPQHF.

This rearrangement joins TRBV2 to TRBJ1-2; D unresolved. Germline V gene lookup returns CDR1 SNHLY and CDR2 FYNNEI. This CDR3 is 13 amino acids long. Trimming took off 6 bases at V and 8 bases at J, with 16 bases between the two ends. As DNA, the CDR3 is TGTGCCAGCAGGCCGGGAACCCTTAGAGGCTACACCTTC. The encoded protein is CASRPGTLRGYTF.

The J gene is TRBJ2-1, the V gene TRBV6-1, with 15 bases that match TRBD2. V was clipped by 3 bases and J by 7 bases; unmatched bases: 10. This CDR3 contains 18 residues. Germline CDR1 is MNHNS and CDR2 is SASEGT. CDR3 amino acids: CASSEFPLGLAGGNEQFF. In nucleotides, the CDR3 is TGTGCCAGCAGTGAGTTCCCTCTAGGACTAGCGGGGGGGAATGAGCAGTTCTTC.

CDR3 protein: CASSPRNSNQPQHF. CDR3 sequence (DNA): TGTGCCAGTAGTCCCAGAAATAGCAATCAGCCCCAGCATTTT. The V call is TRBV19, the J call TRBJ1-5; D gene unclear. This CDR3 comprises 14 residues. Germline CDR1 and CDR2: LNHDA and SQIVND (reference sequence). The V end lost 5 bases, the J end lost 0 bases, and 8 bases lay between the germline ends.

V is TRBV13 and J is TRBJ2-5; 8 bases fit TRBD2. CDR3 length equals 14 residues. Germline CDR1 is PRHDT and CDR2 is FYEKMQ (reference sequence). J lost 3 bases, V lost 8 bases, and 8 bases had no gene match. Here the CDR3 reads CASVRRGAEETQYF. CDR3 DNA sequence: TGTGCCAGCGTTCGGCGGGGGGCCGAAGAGACCCAGTACTTC.

The chain has TRBV11-2 and TRBJ2-4, with D perhaps TRBD2 (6 bases). The CDR3 covers 16 residues. Germline-derived CDR1 and CDR2 are SGHAT and FQNNGV. Trimming left V 3 bases short and J 1 base short, with 13 bases between. CDR3 nucleotide sequence: TGTGCCAGCAGCTTGGCGGAGGGGACGGCCAAAAACATTCAGTACTTC. This translates into CASSLAEGTAKNIQYF.

The chain employs TRBV10-3 and TRBJ2-1, with 10 positions matching TRBD2. The germline V gene has CDR1 ENHRY and CDR2 SYGVKD. Trimming cost V 2 bases and J 2 bases; bases outside gene matches: 3. The CDR3 covers 16 residues. CDR3 amino acids: CAISETLAGTYNEQFF. CDR3 nucleotides: TGTGCCATCAGTGAGACACTAGCGGGGACCTACAATGAGCAGTTCTTC.

This chain joins TRBV7-9 and TRBJ1-1, with a weak D call TRBD1 (6 bases). Trimming removed 3 bases from V and 1 base from J, with 9 bases in between. Germline CDR1 is SEHNR and CDR2 is FQNEAQ (reference sequence). The CDR3 covers 14 residues. The DNA of the CDR3 is TGTGCCAGCAGCTTTGGACAGTGGAACACTGAAGCTTTCTTT. Protein: CASSFGQWNTEAFF.